The clone carrying this TCR beta chain was observed a handful of times. V was pared by 1 base and J by 7 bases, with 8 bases of the junction left unmatched. The CDR3 contains 17 residues. The germline CDR1 and CDR2 sequences are MGHRA and YSYEKL. These data belong to a study of graft-versus-host responses after intestinal transplantation. Sequencing used immunoSEQ multiplex PCR; TCRdb keeps in-frame clones, though not all of them. Among tens of thousands of clones listed, roughly 89% were seen once. This chain uses TRBV4-1 with TRBJ2-3; TRBD2 aligns across 13 bases. The sequence came from a human patient who received an intestinal transplant, so some T cells may come from the graft donor. The input for sequencing was PBMCs, taken 26 days after transplant. This CDR3 reads CASSQGPTSGGAYTQYF. The CDR3, as DNA: TGCGCCAGCAGCCAAGGCCCAACTAGCGGGGGGGCCTATACGCAGTATTTT.